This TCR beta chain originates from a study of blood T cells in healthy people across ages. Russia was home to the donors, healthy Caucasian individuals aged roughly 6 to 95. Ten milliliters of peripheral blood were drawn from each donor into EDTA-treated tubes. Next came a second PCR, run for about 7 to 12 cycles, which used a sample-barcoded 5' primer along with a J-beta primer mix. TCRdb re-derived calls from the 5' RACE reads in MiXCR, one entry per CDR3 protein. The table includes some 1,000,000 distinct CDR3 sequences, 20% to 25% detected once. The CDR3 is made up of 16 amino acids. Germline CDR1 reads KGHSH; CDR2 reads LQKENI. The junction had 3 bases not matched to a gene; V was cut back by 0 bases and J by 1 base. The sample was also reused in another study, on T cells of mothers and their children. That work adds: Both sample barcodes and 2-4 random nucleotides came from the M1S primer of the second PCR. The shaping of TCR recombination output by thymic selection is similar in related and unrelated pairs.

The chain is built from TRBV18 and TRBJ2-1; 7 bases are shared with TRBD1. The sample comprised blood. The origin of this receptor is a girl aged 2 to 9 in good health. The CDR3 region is CASSPPNRGSYNEQFF. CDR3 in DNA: TGTGCCAGCTCACCACCTAACAGGGGTTCCTACAATGAGCAGTTCTTC.